The 22 T cell receptor beta chains below all came from one sample that was sequenced in a study of T cell changes during pregnancy in multiple sclerosis. Sequenced by immunoSEQ multiplex PCR; TCRdb stores in-frame clones only, minus some. This table has some 90,000 clones, under 95% appearing once. The source material was peripheral blood, sampled in the first trimester of pregnancy. These receptors were collected from a female donor with multiple sclerosis, enrolled in a pregnancy study.

This rearrangement joins TRBV19 to TRBJ2-7, with TRBD2 identical over 8 bases. The CDR3 contains 14 residues. The V gene's germline CDR1 is LNHDA and CDR2 SQIVND (reference sequence). Losses at the gene ends were 7 bases for V and 3 bases for J; bases not matched to a gene: 8. The CDR3 nucleotides read TGTGCCAGTATCCTTAGCGGGACCCTCTACGAGCAGTACTTC. Translating gives CASILSGTLYEQYF.

In DNA, the CDR3 is TGCGCCAGCAGCTTTCCCTCCATGGCTAGCGGGAGGGGGAACACCGGGGAGCTGTTTTTT. It is translated as CASSFPSMASGRGNTGELFF. J is TRBJ2-2 and V is TRBV5-1; 12 positions match TRBD2. The CDR3 length is 20 residues. J gave up 1 base and V 2 bases, and 12 bases lay outside the gene matches. Germline CDR1 SGHRS, CDR2 YFSETQ.

The rearrangement links TRBV28 to TRBJ2-7; the match to TRBD1 covers 10 bases. The V gene end was trimmed by 3 bases and the J gene end by 1 base; junction bases not matched to a gene: 6. The CDR3 loop spans 16 amino acids. Per germline, CDR1 MDHEN and CDR2 SYDVKM. The CDR3, as DNA: TGTGCCAGCAGTTTCAACCGGGACAGGGGTTCCTACGAGCAGTACTTC. This codes for CASSFNRDRGSYEQYF.

J is TRBJ2-7 and V is TRBV13; a possible D gene is TRBD1 (6 bases). CDR1 and CDR2 from the germline V gene are PRHDT and FYEKMQ (reference sequence). The CDR3 has 16 residues. The germline V and J ends were trimmed by 3 bases and 3 bases, with 18 bases remaining between them. The CDR3 DNA sequence: TGTGCCAGCAGCTTGGCAGGGGAAAGAAACTTCTACGAGCAGTACTTC. Protein sequence: CASSLAGERNFYEQYF.

V is TRBV27 and J is TRBJ2-1; TRBD2 aligns across 10 bases. The ends lost 5 bases at V and 7 bases at J; junction bases unmatched: 5. Germline-derived CDR1 and CDR2 are MNHEY and SMNVEV (reference sequence). CDR3 length: 14 residues. Written as DNA, the CDR3 is TGTGCCAGCAGTCCCTGGGGACTAGCGAATGAGCAGTTCTTC. This sequence encodes CASSPWGLANEQFF.

The chain combines TRBV10-1 with TRBJ2-7; 10 nucleotides align to TRBD1. The CDR3 is 16 amino acids. The V segment lost 6 bases and the J segment 2 bases; nucleotides outside the gene matches: 10. CDR1 is WNHNN and CDR2 is SYGVQD in the germline V gene (reference sequence). CDR3 protein: CASSGTGQGNPYEQYF. CDR3 sequence (DNA): TGCGCCAGCAGCGGCACGGGACAGGGGAACCCCTACGAGCAGTACTTC.

The chain recombines TRBV10-2 with TRBJ1-4, with TRBD1 matching over 9 bases. V shed 4 bases and J 6 bases; nucleotides not matched to a gene: 6. This CDR3 spans 15 amino acids. In germline, CDR1 is WSHSY, CDR2 SAAADI. The CDR3 loop reads CASSVYRGRHEKLFF. In DNA, the CDR3 is TGCGCCAGCAGTGTGTACAGGGGGCGCCATGAAAAACTGTTTTTT.

The chain combines TRBV19 with TRBJ2-7, with 7 bases that match TRBD1. This CDR3 contains 16 residues. V was clipped by 2 bases and J by 3 bases; unmatched bases: 10. Germline CDR1 LNHDA, CDR2 SQIVND (reference sequence). The CDR3 bases are TGTGCCAGTAGTATAAGACTGGGACAGAGATTCTACGAGCAGTACTTC. It is translated as CASSIRLGQRFYEQYF.

This sequence joins TRBV9 and TRBJ1-1, with D perhaps TRBD1 (5 bases). The V gene lost 6 bases and the J gene lost 4 bases, with 16 bases spanning the gap. CDR1 is SGDLS, CDR2 YYNGEE, per germline. The CDR3 is 14 residues long. The CDR3 nucleotides read TGTGCCAGCAATGCTGGGCAGGGTGCCACTGAAGCTTTCTTT. Protein sequence: CASNAGQGATEAFF.

In this sample, this clone turned up a few times. J is TRBJ1-2 and V is TRBV15, with 8 nucleotides matching TRBD1. The CDR3 sequence is 15 residues long. Germline V gene data show CDR1 as LNHNV and CDR2 as YYDKDF (reference sequence). The V segment lost 0 bases and the J segment 5 bases; nucleotides outside the gene matches: 5. As DNA, the CDR3 is TGTGCCACCAGCAGAGACAGGGGGCTGGGTTATGGCTACACCTTC. This codes for CATSRDRGLGYGYTF.

V and J are TRBV28 and TRBJ1-4; 9 bases line up with TRBD1. The length of the CDR3 is 16 residues. In germline, CDR1 is MDHEN, CDR2 SYDVKM. Trimming at V came to 7 bases and at J to 5 bases, leaving 11 bases not matched to a gene. The CDR3 sequence: CASTQNRGHMNEKLFF. The CDR3 nucleotides are TGTGCCAGCACCCAGAACAGGGGGCACATGAATGAAAAACTGTTTTTT.

V gene TRBV7-2 combines with J gene TRBJ2-7; TRBD2 agrees at 7 bases. The CDR3 extends over 17 amino acids. Germline V gives CDR1 SGHTA, CDR2 FQGNSA. The ends lost 1 base at V and 0 bases at J; junction bases unmatched: 9. In nucleotides, the CDR3 is TGTGCCAGCAGCTTAGGTTTGCCCGGGAGGCCCTCCTACGAGCAGTACTTC. It is translated as CASSLGLPGRPSYEQYF.

The rearrangement joins TRBV6-1 to TRBJ1-5, with TRBD1 as a possible D gene (5 bases). V shed 3 bases and J shed 10 bases, with 13 bases lying between them. The CDR3 runs to 13 residues. Germline V CDR1 and CDR2: MNHNS, SASEGT. This CDR3 is CASSDVRAKPQHF. CDR3 nucleotides: TGTGCCAGCAGTGATGTCAGGGCAAAACCCCAGCATTTT.

The rearrangement links TRBV7-9 to TRBJ2-2, with D perhaps TRBD1 (6 bases). CDR1 is SEHNR, CDR2 FQNEAQ, per germline (reference sequence). CDR3 size: 17 residues. V shed 4 bases and J shed 0 bases, with 15 bases lying between them. CDR3 amino acids: CASSSHPRQANTGELFF. DNA of the CDR3: TGTGCCAGCAGCTCCCATCCTCGACAGGCGAACACCGGGGAGCTGTTTTTT.

The rearrangement links TRBV6-5 to TRBJ2-3; a possible D gene is TRBD1 (6 bases). V dropped 6 bases and J dropped 0 bases, with 13 bases sitting between them. CDR1 and CDR2 from the germline V gene are MNHEY and SVGAGI. This CDR3 spans 15 amino acids. The CDR3 bases are TGTGCCAGCAGGCAGACAGGCGCTAGCACAGATACGCAGTATTTT. Encoded protein: CASRQTGASTDTQYF.

The chain couples TRBV19 to TRBJ2-3; 7 bases fit TRBD2. This CDR3 region has 15 residues. The junction had 7 bases not matched to a gene; V was cut back by 6 bases and J by 1 base. From germline, CDR1 is LNHDA and CDR2 SQIVND (reference sequence). The CDR3 reads CASRAGDVGTDTQYF. The CDR3 DNA is TGTGCCAGTAGGGCGGGAGATGTGGGCACAGATACGCAGTATTTT.

This clone was found once. At the DNA level, this CDR3 is encoded by other sequences in the same sample as well. J is TRBJ2-1 and V is TRBV19, with 8 positions matching TRBD2. V was pared by 7 bases and J by 0 bases, with 2 bases of the junction left unmatched. Germline CDR1 LNHDA, CDR2 SQIVND (reference sequence). The length of the CDR3 is 14 residues. CDR3 region: CASTTSGSYNEQFF. The CDR3, as DNA: TGTGCCAGTACTACTAGCGGCTCCTACAATGAGCAGTTCTTC. Filled out from reference TRBV19 and TRBJ2-1, the complete variable domain reads DGGITQSPKYLFRKEGQNVTLSCEQNLNHDAMYWYRQDPGQGLRLIYYSQIVNDFQKGDIAEGYSVSREKKESFPLTVTSAQKNPTAFYLCASTTSGSYNEQFFGPGTRLTVL.

This chain joins TRBV29-1 and TRBJ2-3; a possible D gene is TRBD2 (7 bases). Germline V gene lookup returns CDR1 SQVTM and CDR2 ANQGSEA. V was cut by 5 bases and J by 4 bases, with 16 bases left in between. The CDR3 totals 14 residues. The CDR3 protein is CSVQGTKSSDTQYF. For the CDR3, the DNA is TGCAGCGTTCAGGGGACTAAGAGCTCAGATACGCAGTATTTT.

The chain carries TRBV19 and TRBJ2-7, with 7 bases fitting TRBD2. V shed 7 bases, J shed 7 bases, and the junction held 7 bases outside the gene matches. Germline loops: CDR1 LNHDA, CDR2 SQIVND (reference sequence). This CDR3 spans 12 amino acids. The CDR3 is CASMAGVGEQYF. CDR3 nucleotides: TGTGCCAGTATGGCGGGAGTAGGTGAGCAGTACTTC.

The V gene is TRBV2, the J gene TRBJ1-3, with TRBD1 identical over 12 bases. Germline CDR1 is SNHLY and CDR2 is FYNNEI. V trimming: 6 bases; J trimming: 4 bases; junction bases outside the gene matches: 4. This CDR3 region has 15 residues. CDR3 protein: CASSRDRGRGNTIYF. The CDR3 nucleotides read TGTGCCAGCAGCCGGGACAGGGGGCGAGGAAACACCATATATTTT.

The chain couples TRBV5-1 to TRBJ2-3; 8 nucleotides line up with TRBD2. V lost 3 bases and J lost 0; bases outside the gene matches: 9. Per the germline V gene, CDR1 is SGHRS and CDR2 is YFSETQ. CDR3 size: 17 residues. The CDR3 here is CASSSRQREFSTDTQYF. CDR3 sequence (DNA): TGCGCCAGCAGCTCCAGGCAGCGGGAGTTTAGCACAGATACGCAGTATTTT.

The chain combines TRBV5-6 with TRBJ2-3; D unclear. Trimming left V 1 base short and J 0 bases short, with 9 bases between. Per germline, CDR1 SGHDT and CDR2 YYEEEE. CDR3 length: 15 amino acids. The CDR3, as DNA: TGTGCCAGCAGCTTGCGACTGGTGAGCACAGATACGCAGTATTTT. This codes for CASSLRLVSTDTQYF. Using reference TRBV5-6 and TRBJ2-3 for the parts outside the CDR3, the full variable domain is DAGVTQSPTHLIKTRGQQVTLRCSPKSGHDTVSWYQQALGQGPQFIFQYYEEEERQRGNFPDRFSGHQFPNYSSELNVNALLLGDSALYLCASSLRLVSTDTQYFGPGTRLTVL.